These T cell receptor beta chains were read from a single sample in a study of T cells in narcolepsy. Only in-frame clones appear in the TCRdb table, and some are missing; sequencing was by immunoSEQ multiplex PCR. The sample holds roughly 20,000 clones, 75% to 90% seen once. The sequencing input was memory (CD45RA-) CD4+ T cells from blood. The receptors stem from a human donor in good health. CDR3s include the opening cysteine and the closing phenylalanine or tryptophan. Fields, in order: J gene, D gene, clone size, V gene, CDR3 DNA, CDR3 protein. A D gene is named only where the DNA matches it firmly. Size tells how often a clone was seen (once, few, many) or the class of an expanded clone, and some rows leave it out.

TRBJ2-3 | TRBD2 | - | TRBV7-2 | TGTGCCAGCAGCTCCGAGGTGGCGGGGGCAGATACGCAGTATTTT | CASSSEVAGADTQYF
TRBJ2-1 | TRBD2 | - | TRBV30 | TGTGCCTGGAGTGTATCTAGCGGGAGGGACAATGAGCAGTTCTTC | CAWSVSSGRDNEQFF
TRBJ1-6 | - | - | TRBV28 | TGTGCTAGCAGTTTACCCGCCGGGGGGGCCAACGTCGCCGATTCACCCCTCCACTTT | CASSLPAGGANVADSPLHF
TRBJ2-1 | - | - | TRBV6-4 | TGTGCCAGCGCCCAGGACCATCCCAATGAGCAGTTCTTC | CASAQDHPNEQFF
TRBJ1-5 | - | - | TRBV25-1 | TGTGCCAGCAGTGCGGCAGGGAATCAGCCCCAGCATTTT | CASSAAGNQPQHF
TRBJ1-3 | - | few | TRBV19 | TGTGCCAGTCACTTCTCTGGAAACACCATATATTTT | CASHFSGNTIYF
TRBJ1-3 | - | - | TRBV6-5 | TGTGCCAGCAGTTTTTTACAGGGTAAAGGGGACACCATATATTTT | CASSFLQGKGDTIYF
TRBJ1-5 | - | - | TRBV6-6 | TGTGCCAGCAGTTACTCGGGCTTTGGCGATCAGCCCCAGCATTTT | CASSYSGFGDQPQHF
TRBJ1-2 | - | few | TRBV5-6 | TGTGCCAGCAGCTTGGGGTCGGGGGATGGCTACACCTTC | CASSLGSGDGYTF
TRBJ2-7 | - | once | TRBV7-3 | TGTGCCAGCAGCTCAAGGCGCGGTTCCTCATCCTACGAGCAGTACTTC | CASSSRRGSSSYEQYF
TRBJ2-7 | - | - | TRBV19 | TGTGCCAGTACCCCAGAAGACAGGCCCTACGAGCAGTACTTC | CASTPEDRPYEQYF
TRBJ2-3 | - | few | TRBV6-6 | TGTGCCAGCAGGGCCGGGGATACGCAGTATTTT | CASRAGDTQYF
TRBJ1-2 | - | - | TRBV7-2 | TGTGCCAGCAGCTTAGTCCATGGATCTAACTATGGCTACACCTTC | CASSLVHGSNYGYTF
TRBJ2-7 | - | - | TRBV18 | TGTGCCAGCTCACCCTTCCTCGGAGGAGAGCACTCCTACGAGCAGTACTTC | CASSPFLGGEHSYEQYF
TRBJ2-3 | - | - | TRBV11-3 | TGTGCCAGCAGCTCGGCAGAAGAATCAAGGGGAGATACGCAGTATTTT | CASSSAEESRGDTQYF
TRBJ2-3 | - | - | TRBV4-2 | TGTGCCAGCAGCTTTAGCACAGATACGCAGTATTTT | CASSFSTDTQYF
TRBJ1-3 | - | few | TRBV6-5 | TGTGCCAGCAGTTTCAGGGTCTCTGGAAACACCATATATTTT | CASSFRVSGNTIYF
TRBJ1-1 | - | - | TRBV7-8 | TGTGCCAGCAGCTTAACAGGGAATGCATGGAACACTGAAGCTTTCTTT | CASSLTGNAWNTEAFF
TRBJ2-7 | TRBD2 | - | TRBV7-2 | TGTGCCAGCAGCTTCGGACTAGCGGGAGGGATGTACGAGCAGTACTTC | CASSFGLAGGMYEQYF